Below, 18 T cell receptor beta chains from the same sample are listed, as sequenced in a study of technical replicates of blood from several donors. Sequencing used immunoSEQ multiplex PCR; TCRdb keeps in-frame clones, though not all of them. The top ten hold approximately 0.25% of the sample, which has roughly 76,000 clones, 94% seen once. Sequenced sample: T cells isolated from PBMCs. The origin of the receptors is a human donor in good health.

The V gene is TRBV13, the J gene TRBJ1-3; TRBD1 is a possible D gene (6 bases). The ends were cut back, 2 bases at V and 4 bases at J, with 21 bases in the middle. This CDR3 has 18 residues. Germline V CDR1 and CDR2: PRHDT, FYEKMQ (reference sequence). The CDR3 is CASSLYGFGGGLGNTIYF. The CDR3 coding sequence is TGTGCCAGCAGCTTATATGGGTTTGGTGGGGGCCTAGGAAACACCATATATTTT. The full variable domain, in which reference TRBV13 and TRBJ1-3 provide the parts outside the CDR3, is AAGVIQSPRHLIKEKRETATLKCYPIPRHDTVYWYQQGPGQDPQFLISFYEKMQSDKGSIPDRFSAQQFSDYHSELNMSSLELGDSALYFCASSLYGFGGGLGNTIYFGEGSWLTVV.

This clone was detected only a few times. V gene TRBV30 combines with J gene TRBJ1-1; D might be TRBD1 (5 bases). The germline gives CDR1 GTSNPN, CDR2 SVGIG (reference sequence). The CDR3 consists of 14 residues. Trimming cost V 0 bases and J 4 bases, with 12 bases left between them. Here the CDR3 DNA reads TGTGCCTGGAGTGTACGGGACTGGGGCACTGAAGCTTTCTTT. Its translation is CAWSVRDWGTEAFF. Full variable domain (missing parts from reference TRBV30 and TRBJ1-1): SQTIHQWPATLVQPVGSPLSLECTVEGTSNPNLYWYRQAAGRGLQLLFYSVGIGQISSEVPQNLSASRPQDRQFILSSKKLLLSDSGFYLCAWSVRDWGTEAFFGQGTRLTVV.

The V gene is TRBV28, the J gene TRBJ1-3; unclear D gene. The CDR3 has 12 amino acids. The V end was cut by 4 bases, the J end by 5 bases, with 6 bases between. The V gene's germline CDR1 is MDHEN and CDR2 SYDVKM. The CDR3 bases are TGTGCCAGCAGTTCCGTCCGAAACACCATATATTTT. It encodes CASSSVRNTIYF.

The rearrangement uses TRBV11-2 and TRBJ2-1, with TRBD2 matching 14 bases. The length of the CDR3 is 15 residues. Unmatched junction bases numbered 4, after V lost 5 bases and J lost 7 bases. Germline loops: CDR1 SGHAT, CDR2 FQNNGV. CDR3 in DNA: TGTGCCAGCAGCGTCGGGACTAGCGGGAGAAATGAGCAGTTCTTC. Its protein is CASSVGTSGRNEQFF.

The chain joins TRBV6-1 to TRBJ2-4; 7 nucleotides align to TRBD1. This CDR3 comprises 17 residues. Germline CDR1 is MNHNS and CDR2 is SASEGT. Losses at the gene ends were 4 bases for V and 2 bases for J; bases not matched to a gene: 11. In DNA form, the CDR3 reads TGTGCCAGCAGTGTTAAACAGGGGATGGGCACCAAAAACATTCAGTACTTC. It specifies CASSVKQGMGTKNIQYF.

This chain uses TRBV29-1 with TRBJ2-1, with D possibly being TRBD2 (5 bases). Germline assignment: CDR1 SQVTM and CDR2 ANQGSEA. The V gene lost 4 bases and the J gene lost 8 bases, with 12 bases spanning the gap. The CDR3 is 12 residues long. CDR3 sequence reads: CSVGGSIDEQFF. Here the CDR3 DNA reads TGCAGCGTTGGAGGGTCGATCGATGAGCAGTTCTTC.

This clone was observed a few times. The rearrangement joins TRBV10-3 to TRBJ1-1; TRBD1 might be the D (5 bases). In germline, CDR1 is ENHRY, CDR2 SYGVKD. Trimming cost V 2 bases and J 3 bases, with 16 bases left between them. The CDR3 has 16 amino acids. CDR3 loop: CAISEPGTGGDTEAFF. The CDR3 DNA is TGTGCCATCAGTGAGCCGGGGACGGGGGGAGACACTGAAGCTTTCTTT.

The CDR3 sequence is CASSQDPLGGYGYTF. The CDR3 coding sequence is TGTGCCAGCAGCCAAGACCCCCTGGGGGGATATGGCTACACCTTC. The chain is built from TRBV4-2 and TRBJ1-2; perhaps TRBD1 as D (5 bases). The CDR3 has 15 residues. The germline V and J ends were trimmed by 0 bases and 5 bases, with 13 bases remaining between them. Germline V gene sequence: CDR1 LGHNA, CDR2 YNFKEQ.

The chain recombines TRBV10-3 with TRBJ2-2; 8 bases map to TRBD2. Germline values: CDR1 ENHRY, CDR2 SYGVKD. The J segment lost 4 bases and the V segment lost 0 bases, leaving 10 bases of the junction unmatched. CDR3 length: 18 residues. The CDR3 sequence is CAISESRVREGRTGELFF. The CDR3 coding sequence is TGTGCCATCAGTGAGTCGAGGGTTCGGGAGGGCCGCACCGGGGAGCTGTTTTTT.

In its sample, this clone was seen once. V is TRBV28 and J is TRBJ2-5; possibly TRBD1 for D (5 bases). This CDR3 has 15 residues. V was clipped by 2 bases and J by 0 bases, with 10 bases between them. Germline lookup yields CDR1 MDHEN and CDR2 SYDVKM. CDR3 region: CASSLRGWYQETQYF. CDR3 DNA: TGTGCCAGCAGTTTAAGGGGCTGGTACCAAGAGACCCAGTACTTC.

A single count supports this clone. This chain joins TRBV5-8 and TRBJ2-2; a weak D match, TRBD1 (6 bases). The CDR3 runs 17 residues. The ends were cut back, 4 bases at V and 0 bases at J, with 16 bases in the middle. In germline, CDR1 is SGHTS, CDR2 YDEGEE. The CDR3 is CASSSRSGASNTGELFF. CDR3 in DNA: TGTGCCAGCAGCAGTCGCTCAGGGGCATCGAACACCGGGGAGCTGTTTTTT.

This sequence joins TRBV2 and TRBJ1-2, with D unresolved. This CDR3 has 13 amino acids. Looked up from germline, CDR1 is SNHLY and CDR2 is FYNNEI. With 9 bases removed from V and 2 bases from J, the gap between germline ends came to 13 bases. CDR3 amino acids: CASSKTENYGYTF. CDR3 DNA: TGTGCCAGTAGTAAAACAGAAAACTATGGCTACACCTTC.

The rearrangement uses TRBV6-1 and TRBJ1-1; D not certain. This CDR3 has 13 residues. Germline V gene lookup returns CDR1 MNHNS and CDR2 SASEGT. Trimming took 0 bases from V and 5 from J, leaving 7 bases between them. The CDR3 DNA sequence: TGTGCCAGCAGTGAAGCGCAGAGGACTGAAGCTTTCTTT. Protein: CASSEAQRTEAFF.

This chain links TRBV5-1 with TRBJ2-2, with 7 bases matching TRBD1. The CDR3 contains 16 residues. The germline V gene encodes CDR1 SGHRS and CDR2 YFSETQ. Unmatched junction bases numbered 5, after V lost 3 bases and J lost 0 bases. CDR3 residues: CASSSLGGPNTGELFF. DNA for the CDR3: TGCGCCAGCAGCTCCCTAGGGGGCCCGAACACCGGGGAGCTGTTTTTT.

The V call is TRBV5-6, the J call TRBJ2-7, with 11 bases identical to TRBD2. The junction had 8 bases not matched to a gene; V was cut back by 2 bases and J by 7 bases. This CDR3 has 15 residues. Germline V CDR1 and CDR2: SGHDT, YYEEEE. DNA of the CDR3: TGTGCCAGCAGCTTAGTAGCGGGGGGGCCTGGTGAGCAGTACTTC. It translates to CASSLVAGGPGEQYF.

V gene TRBV6-5 combines with J gene TRBJ2-3; 7 positions match TRBD2. The V gene end was trimmed by 6 bases and the J gene end by 5 bases; junction bases not matched to a gene: 8. Germline CDR1 is MNHEY and CDR2 is SVGAGI. The CDR3 loop spans 14 amino acids. The CDR3 here is CASRIAGGQDTQYF. In DNA, the CDR3 is TGTGCCAGCAGAATAGCGGGTGGCCAAGATACGCAGTATTTT.

The CDR3 reads CASSTPTSGRALGSYEQYF. DNA of the CDR3: TGTGCCAGCTCAACCCCGACTAGCGGGAGGGCCTTAGGTTCCTACGAGCAGTACTTC. The chain carries TRBV18 and TRBJ2-7; 14 bases are a match to TRBD2. V gave up 5 bases and J gave up 1 base; unmatched junction bases: 13. The germline V gene has CDR1 KGHSH and CDR2 LQKENI. This CDR3 has 19 residues.

This rearrangement joins TRBV9 to TRBJ2-3, with TRBD2 identical over 7 bases. Germline V lookup: CDR1 SGDLS, CDR2 YYNGEE. The J segment lost 7 bases and the V segment lost 1 base, leaving 12 bases of the junction unmatched. This CDR3 comprises 16 residues. CDR3 amino acids: CASSVQGSGLINTQYF. Written as DNA, the CDR3 is TGTGCCAGCAGCGTACAGGGATCGGGACTAATTAATACGCAGTATTTT. Drawing the rest from reference TRBV9 and TRBJ2-3, the complete variable domain is DSGVTQTPKHLITATGQRVTLRCSPRSGDLSVYWYQQSLDQGLQFLIQYYNGEERAKGNILERFSAQQFPDLHSELNLSSLELGDSALYFCASSVQGSGLINTQYFGPGTRLTVL.